Listed below are T cell receptor beta chains from one sample, sequenced in a study of blood T cell repertoires in COVID-19. The repertoire was sequenced with immunoSEQ multiplex PCR; TCRdb's copy has only in-frame clones and lacks some. Here the sample spans tens of thousands of clones, approximately 80% being singletons. Sequenced sample: peripheral blood. The receptors here all came from a man between 50 and 59 years old with active COVID-19. CDR3s include the opening cysteine and the closing phenylalanine or tryptophan. D genes are given only for firm matches. Clone sizes are given selectively: once, few, many, or a class where the clone is expanded.

d_call: NA
v_call: TRBV19
clone_size: once
j_call: TRBJ2-7
cdr3_aa: CASSLGRGIYEQYF
cdr3_nt: TGTGCCAGTAGTCTAGGTAGGGGGATATACGAGCAGTACTTC

d_call: NA
v_call: TRBV10-3
clone_size: NA
j_call: TRBJ2-1
cdr3_aa: CATRRPGNEQFF
cdr3_nt: TGTGCCACCCGGCGGCCGGGCAATGAGCAGTTCTTC

d_call: NA
v_call: TRBV6-5
clone_size: NA
j_call: TRBJ1-1
cdr3_aa: CASSSRRQGEAFF
cdr3_nt: TGTGCCAGCAGTTCCCGCAGGCAAGGTGAAGCTTTCTTT

d_call: NA
v_call: TRBV7-9
clone_size: NA
j_call: TRBJ2-7
cdr3_aa: CASSLQGPEQYF
cdr3_nt: TGTGCCAGCAGCTTACAGGGGCCTGAGCAGTACTTC

d_call: TRBD2
v_call: TRBV5-1
clone_size: NA
j_call: TRBJ2-1
cdr3_aa: CASSDPGTSGVSEQFF
cdr3_nt: TGCGCCAGCAGCGACCCCGGGACTAGCGGCGTTTCGGAGCAGTTCTTC

d_call: NA
v_call: TRBV11-1
clone_size: NA
j_call: TRBJ2-1
cdr3_aa: CASSSTRGRSYNEQFF
cdr3_nt: TGTGCCAGCAGTTCTACCAGGGGCCGCTCCTACAATGAGCAGTTCTTC

d_call: TRBD2
v_call: TRBV9
clone_size: NA
j_call: TRBJ2-1
cdr3_aa: CASSAGLAGVYEQFF
cdr3_nt: TGTGCCAGCAGCGCCGGACTAGCGGGAGTATATGAGCAGTTCTTC

d_call: NA
v_call: TRBV18
clone_size: NA
j_call: TRBJ1-3
cdr3_aa: CASSPGGLGSGNTIYF
cdr3_nt: TGTGCCAGCTCACCAGGGGGCTTGGGGTCTGGAAACACCATATATTTT

d_call: TRBD1
v_call: TRBV7-9
clone_size: NA
j_call: TRBJ2-6
cdr3_aa: CASDRVSSGANVLTF
cdr3_nt: TGTGCATCGGACAGGGTCAGCTCTGGGGCCAACGTCCTGACTTTC

d_call: NA
v_call: TRBV5-6
clone_size: NA
j_call: TRBJ1-6
cdr3_aa: CASSLEGLGLSPLHF
cdr3_nt: TGTGCCAGCAGCTTGGAGGGCCTAGGACTTTCACCCCTCCACTTT

d_call: NA
v_call: TRBV12-3/TRBV12-4
clone_size: NA
j_call: TRBJ1-6
cdr3_aa: CASSLVGDSPLHF
cdr3_nt: TGTGCCAGCAGTTTAGTTGGAGATTCACCCCTCCACTTT

d_call: NA
v_call: TRBV19
clone_size: NA
j_call: TRBJ2-3
cdr3_aa: CASSIRTGPPDTQYF
cdr3_nt: TGTGCCAGTAGTATCAGAACAGGGCCCCCAGATACGCAGTATTTT

d_call: NA
v_call: TRBV21-1
clone_size: few
j_call: TRBJ1-1
cdr3_aa: CASSKGGWSDTEAFF
cdr3_nt: TGTGCCAGCAGCAAAGGAGGTTGGAGTGACACTGAAGCTTTCTTT

d_call: TRBD2
v_call: TRBV6-5
clone_size: NA
j_call: TRBJ2-2
cdr3_aa: CATKREGNTGELFF
cdr3_nt: TGTGCCACGAAGCGGGAGGGCAACACCGGGGAGCTGTTTTTT

d_call: NA
v_call: TRBV6-6
clone_size: NA
j_call: TRBJ1-5
cdr3_aa: CASSRGERVEPQHF
cdr3_nt: TGTGCCAGCAGCCGGGGGGAAAGGGTGGAGCCCCAGCATTTT

d_call: NA
v_call: TRBV5-1
clone_size: NA
j_call: TRBJ2-2
cdr3_aa: CASSLAGEGTGELFF
cdr3_nt: TGCGCCAGCAGCTTGGCGGGAGAGGGCACCGGGGAGCTGTTTTTT

d_call: TRBD1
v_call: TRBV6-5
clone_size: NA
j_call: TRBJ1-5
cdr3_aa: CASRNGGQGNQPQHF
cdr3_nt: TGTGCCAGCAGAAACGGGGGACAGGGCAATCAGCCCCAGCATTTT

d_call: NA
v_call: TRBV6-2/TRBV6-3
clone_size: NA
j_call: TRBJ2-6
cdr3_aa: CASSYEGGANVLTF
cdr3_nt: TGTGCCAGCAGTTACGAGGGTGGGGCCAACGTCCTGACTTTC

d_call: TRBD2
v_call: TRBV3-1/TRBV3-2
clone_size: NA
j_call: TRBJ2-3
cdr3_aa: CASSQAGGPVDTQYF
cdr3_nt: TGTGCCAGCAGCCAAGCGGGGGGGCCGGTCGATACGCAGTATTTT

d_call: NA
v_call: TRBV30
clone_size: NA
j_call: TRBJ1-5
cdr3_aa: CAWIIGSQPQHF
cdr3_nt: TGTGCCTGGATTATAGGGAGCCAGCCCCAGCATTTT

d_call: NA
v_call: TRBV2
clone_size: NA
j_call: TRBJ2-7
cdr3_aa: CASSVGSAYEQYF
cdr3_nt: TGTGCCAGCAGTGTGGGTAGCGCTTACGAGCAGTACTTC

d_call: TRBD2
v_call: TRBV6-2/TRBV6-3
clone_size: NA
j_call: TRBJ2-7
cdr3_aa: CASSSGTSGPGTLYEQYF
cdr3_nt: TGTGCCAGCAGCTCGGGGACTAGCGGCCCGGGCACCCTTTACGAGCAGTACTTC

d_call: TRBD1
v_call: TRBV25-1
clone_size: few
j_call: TRBJ1-2
cdr3_aa: CASSEYQGTGYGYTF
cdr3_nt: TGTGCCAGCAGTGAATACCAAGGGACAGGCTATGGCTACACCTTC

d_call: TRBD2
v_call: TRBV28
clone_size: NA
j_call: TRBJ2-1
cdr3_aa: CASSGLAGGSDEQFF
cdr3_nt: TGTGCCAGCAGTGGGCTAGCGGGAGGATCTGATGAGCAGTTCTTC

d_call: NA
v_call: TRBV4-1
clone_size: few
j_call: TRBJ1-1
cdr3_aa: CASSQIQGKGVVGRTEAFF
cdr3_nt: TGCGCCAGCAGCCAAATCCAGGGAAAGGGTGTTGTAGGGCGCACTGAAGCTTTCTTT

d_call: TRBD2
v_call: TRBV9
clone_size: NA
j_call: TRBJ2-2
cdr3_aa: CASSVAFGTSGTGELFF
cdr3_nt: TGTGCCAGCAGCGTAGCTTTCGGGACTAGCGGGACCGGGGAGCTGTTTTTT

d_call: TRBD2
v_call: TRBV19
clone_size: NA
j_call: TRBJ2-7
cdr3_aa: CASSIGPPLAGGGYEQYF
cdr3_nt: TGTGCCAGTAGTATAGGACCGCCCCTAGCGGGAGGCGGCTACGAGCAGTACTTC

d_call: NA
v_call: TRBV7-8
clone_size: NA
j_call: TRBJ2-1
cdr3_aa: CASSRVAYNEQFF
cdr3_nt: TGTGCCAGCAGCCGGGTAGCGTACAATGAGCAGTTCTTC

d_call: NA
v_call: TRBV5-7
clone_size: NA
j_call: TRBJ1-3
cdr3_aa: CASSLPGHSTIYF
cdr3_nt: TGTGCCAGCAGCTTACCTGGGCACAGCACCATATATTTT

d_call: TRBD2
v_call: TRBV6-2/TRBV6-3
clone_size: NA
j_call: TRBJ2-3
cdr3_aa: CASSYLRAGGERGGSAYTQYF
cdr3_nt: TGTGCCAGCAGTTACCTGAGAGCCGGGGGCGAGCGCGGGGGGAGCGCGTATACGCAGTATTTT

d_call: NA
v_call: TRBV7-2
clone_size: NA
j_call: TRBJ2-7
cdr3_aa: CASSLTSTDLEQYF
cdr3_nt: TGTGCCAGCAGCTTAACTTCGACAGACCTCGAGCAGTACTTC

d_call: TRBD2
v_call: TRBV14
clone_size: NA
j_call: TRBJ2-1
cdr3_aa: CASSQGTSGGWFF
cdr3_nt: TGTGCCAGCAGCCAAGGGACTAGCGGGGGTTGGTTCTTC

d_call: NA
v_call: TRBV7-2
clone_size: NA
j_call: TRBJ1-1
cdr3_aa: CASSLPGGGTEAFF
cdr3_nt: TGTGCCAGCAGCCTCCCGGGGGGGGGAACTGAAGCTTTCTTT

d_call: NA
v_call: TRBV10-2
clone_size: once
j_call: TRBJ2-7
cdr3_aa: CASSVQVREQYF
cdr3_nt: TGCGCCAGCAGTGTTCAAGTTCGGGAGCAGTACTTC

d_call: NA
v_call: TRBV15
clone_size: NA
j_call: TRBJ1-2
cdr3_aa: CATSRVFILGQNYGYTF
cdr3_nt: TGTGCCACCAGCAGAGTTTTCATCTTAGGACAGAACTATGGCTACACCTTC

d_call: TRBD2
v_call: TRBV7-2
clone_size: NA
j_call: TRBJ2-5
cdr3_aa: CASSLGLAGALQETQYF
cdr3_nt: TGTGCCAGCAGCCTGGGACTAGCGGGAGCCCTGCAAGAGACCCAGTACTTC

d_call: TRBD2
v_call: TRBV24-1
clone_size: once
j_call: TRBJ2-1
cdr3_aa: CATSDWTSGKLNEQFF
cdr3_nt: TGTGCCACCAGTGATTGGACTAGCGGGAAGTTAAATGAGCAGTTCTTC

d_call: NA
v_call: TRBV4-2
clone_size: NA
j_call: TRBJ1-1
cdr3_aa: CASSQVGGGGLAAEAFF
cdr3_nt: TGTGCCAGCAGCCAAGTAGGCGGGGGCGGACTTGCGGCTGAAGCTTTCTTT

d_call: NA
v_call: TRBV5-1
clone_size: once
j_call: TRBJ2-1
cdr3_aa: CASSLGQNYNEQFF
cdr3_nt: TGCGCCAGCAGTCTTGGACAGAACTACAATGAGCAGTTCTTC

d_call: TRBD2
v_call: TRBV11-3
clone_size: NA
j_call: TRBJ2-5
cdr3_aa: CASSLDRGGIETQYF
cdr3_nt: TGTGCCAGCAGCTTAGATCGGGGGGGAATAGAGACCCAGTACTTC

d_call: TRBD2
v_call: TRBV7-2
clone_size: NA
j_call: TRBJ2-1
cdr3_aa: CASSLSSGEDNEQFF
cdr3_nt: TGTGCCAGCAGCTTAAGTAGCGGGGAGGACAATGAGCAGTTCTTC

d_call: TRBD1
v_call: TRBV25-1
clone_size: NA
j_call: TRBJ1-2
cdr3_aa: CASSQGDRAQYTF
cdr3_nt: TGTGCCAGCAGTCAAGGGGACAGAGCTCAATACACCTTC

d_call: NA
v_call: TRBV15
clone_size: NA
j_call: TRBJ1-2
cdr3_aa: CATSGGTFNYGYTF
cdr3_nt: TGTGCCACCAGTGGGGGGACCTTTAACTATGGCTACACCTTC

d_call: NA
v_call: TRBV7-9
clone_size: NA
j_call: TRBJ2-7
cdr3_aa: CASSSTRAHEQYF
cdr3_nt: TGTGCCAGCAGCTCCACCAGGGCGCACGAGCAGTACTTC

d_call: NA
v_call: TRBV28
clone_size: NA
j_call: TRBJ1-2
cdr3_aa: CASSLELGGYTF
cdr3_nt: TGTGCCAGCAGTTTGGAGTTGGGTGGCTACACCTTC

d_call: NA
v_call: TRBV20-1
clone_size: NA
j_call: TRBJ1-4
cdr3_aa: CSASAGKEKLFF
cdr3_nt: TGCAGTGCTAGTGCCGGGAAAGAAAAACTGTTTTTT

d_call: TRBD1
v_call: TRBV5-6
clone_size: few
j_call: TRBJ2-2
cdr3_aa: CASSYGTGLIGELFF
cdr3_nt: TGTGCCAGCAGCTACGGGACAGGGTTAATCGGGGAGCTGTTTTTT

d_call: NA
v_call: TRBV9
clone_size: NA
j_call: TRBJ1-4
cdr3_aa: CASSVGQGTNEKLFF
cdr3_nt: TGTGCCAGCAGCGTAGGGCAGGGAACTAATGAAAAACTGTTTTTT

d_call: TRBD1
v_call: TRBV3-1/TRBV3-2
clone_size: NA
j_call: TRBJ2-4
cdr3_aa: CASSQGQGTKNIQYF
cdr3_nt: TGTGCCAGCAGCCAAGGACAGGGTACCAAAAACATTCAGTACTTC

d_call: TRBD2
v_call: TRBV6-4
clone_size: few
j_call: TRBJ2-1
cdr3_aa: CASSEAGEGDEQFF
cdr3_nt: TGTGCCAGCAGTGAGGCGGGAGAGGGAGATGAGCAGTTCTTC

d_call: NA
v_call: TRBV11-3
clone_size: NA
j_call: TRBJ1-1
cdr3_aa: CASSFRGEAFF
cdr3_nt: TGTGCCAGCAGCTTTAGGGGTGAAGCTTTCTTT

d_call: NA
v_call: TRBV12-3/TRBV12-4
clone_size: NA
j_call: TRBJ1-1
cdr3_aa: CASSIQWNTEAFF
cdr3_nt: TGTGCCAGCAGCATACAGTGGAACACTGAAGCTTTCTTT